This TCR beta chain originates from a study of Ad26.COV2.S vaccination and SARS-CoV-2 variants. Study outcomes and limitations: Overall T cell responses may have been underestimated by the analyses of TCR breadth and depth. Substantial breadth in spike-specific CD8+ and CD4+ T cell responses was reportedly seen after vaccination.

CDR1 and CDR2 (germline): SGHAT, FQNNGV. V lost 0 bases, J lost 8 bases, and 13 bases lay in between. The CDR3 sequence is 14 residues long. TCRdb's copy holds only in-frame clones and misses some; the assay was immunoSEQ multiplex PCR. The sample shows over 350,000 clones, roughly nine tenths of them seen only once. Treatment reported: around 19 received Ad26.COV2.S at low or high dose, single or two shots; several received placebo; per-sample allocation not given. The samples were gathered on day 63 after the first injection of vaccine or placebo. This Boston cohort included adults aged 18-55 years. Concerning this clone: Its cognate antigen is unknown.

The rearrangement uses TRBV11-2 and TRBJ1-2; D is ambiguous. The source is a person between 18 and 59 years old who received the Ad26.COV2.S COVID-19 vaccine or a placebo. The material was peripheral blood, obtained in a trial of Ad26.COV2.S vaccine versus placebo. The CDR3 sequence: CASSLDSLSGGYTF. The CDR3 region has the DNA TGTGCCAGCAGCTTAGATTCCCTTTCGGGAGGCTACACCTTC.